The 10 T cell receptor beta chains in this list originate from one sample, sequenced in a study of T-cell reconstitution after alpha-beta-depleted transplantation in children. Researchers prepared the TCRbeta library using unique molecular identifiers, the study reports. TCRdb reprocessed the PCR reads via MiXCR and lists one record per CDR3 protein. This table has 530,000 or so distinct CDR3 sequences, 27% appearing once. The material sequenced was PBMCs, taken before TCRalphabeta/CD19-depleted stem cell transplant. The receptors come from a boy younger than two with Wiskott-Aldrich syndrome, due to receive a stem cell transplant.

The rearrangement links TRBV24-1 to TRBJ2-2, with TRBD2 identical over 12 bases. The CDR3 is 16 amino acids. Per germline, CDR1 KGHDR and CDR2 SFDVKD. V lost 5 bases and J lost 4; bases outside the gene matches: 4. The CDR3, as DNA: TGTGCCACCAGTGCTGGACTAGCGGGAAGCACCGGGGAGCTGTTTTTT. This codes for CATSAGLAGSTGELFF.

This clonotype was seen once. The chain combines TRBV29-1 with TRBJ1-1, with D unresolved. V lost 4 bases and J lost 4, with 10 bases in between. Per germline, CDR1 SQVTM and CDR2 ANQGSEA. The CDR3 extends over 12 amino acids. CDR3 coding DNA: TGCAGCGTTGCGGGGTTTTTCACTGAAGCTTTCTTT. It codes for CSVAGFFTEAFF.

V is TRBV15 and J is TRBJ2-7, with D hard to call. Trimming took 1 base from V and 0 from J, leaving 10 bases between them. The CDR3 sequence is 15 residues long. The germline V gene has CDR1 LNHNV and CDR2 YYDKDF (reference sequence). CDR3 DNA sequence: TGTGCCACCAGCAGAGCTTACAAGAGCTCCTACGAGCAGTACTTC. This translates into CATSRAYKSSYEQYF.

The V gene is TRBV7-2, the J gene TRBJ2-5; D perhaps matches TRBD2 (6 bases). Per the germline V gene, CDR1 is SGHTA and CDR2 is FQGNSA. Trimming left V 1 base short and J 0 bases short, with 12 bases between. The CDR3 totals 16 residues. CDR3 loop: CASSLGGGVYQETQYF. In DNA form, the CDR3 reads TGTGCCAGCAGCTTAGGCGGCGGGGTGTACCAAGAGACCCAGTACTTC.

The V gene is TRBV27, the J gene TRBJ2-3, with 11 bases lining up with TRBD2. This CDR3 comprises 18 residues. The V and J ends lost 4 bases and 4 bases, in that order; junction bases with no gene match: 13. CDR1 and CDR2 from the germline V gene are MNHEY and SMNVEV (reference sequence). The CDR3 coding sequence is TGTGCCAGCAGTTCACCGCGACTAGCGGGATTTTCAGCAGATACGCAGTATTTT. As protein: CASSSPRLAGFSADTQYF.

V usage is TRBV4-1 and J usage is TRBJ1-1; no clear D gene. CDR3 size: 15 residues. The V and J ends lost 2 bases and 3 bases respectively, with 13 bases between them. Germline V lookup: CDR1 MGHRA, CDR2 YSYEKL. The CDR3, as DNA: TGCGCCAGCAGCCAAAGCCGGTTTGGGGACACTGAAGCTTTCTTT. Protein product: CASSQSRFGDTEAFF.

This sequence joins TRBV3-1 and TRBJ2-5, with 12 bases matching TRBD2. Germline V gives CDR1 LGHDT, CDR2 YNNKEL (reference sequence). The CDR3 totals 17 residues. Germline trimming cut 1 base from V and 4 bases from J; bases unmatched to any gene: 7. This CDR3 reads CASSQGRTSGMGETQYF. The DNA of the CDR3 is TGTGCCAGCAGCCAAGGACGGACTAGCGGGATGGGAGAGACCCAGTACTTC.

This clonotype was seen more than once but under ten times. The CDR3 DNA follows: TGTGCCAGCAGCAAAACGGACACCAAGAACACTGAAGCTTTCTTT. It yields the protein CASSKTDTKNTEAFF. The chain carries TRBV21-1 and TRBJ1-1. TRBV21-1 is marked as a pseudogene. The CDR3 runs to 15 residues.

This clonotype has more than one count but fewer than ten. The gene calls are TRBV5-1 and TRBJ2-5; D is possibly TRBD2 (5 bases). V shed 2 bases and J shed 4 bases, with 12 bases lying between them. CDR1 is SGHRS and CDR2 is YFSETQ in the germline V gene. CDR3 length: 14 amino acids. CDR3 sequence reads: CASSFVGAGETQYF. DNA for the CDR3: TGCGCCAGCAGCTTCGTCGGCGCGGGAGAGACCCAGTACTTC.

V usage is TRBV5-6 and J usage is TRBJ1-1, with TRBD1 as a possible D gene (5 bases). Germline V gives CDR1 SGHDT, CDR2 YYEEEE. CDR3 length: 14 amino acids. The V gene lost 5 bases and the J gene lost 4 bases, with 15 bases spanning the gap. CDR3 sequence reads: CASSLSRGPTEAFF. CDR3 DNA sequence: TGTGCCAGCAGTCTTAGTAGGGGACCCACTGAAGCTTTCTTT. Filled out from reference TRBV5-6 and TRBJ1-1, the complete variable domain reads DAGVTQSPTHLIKTRGQQVTLRCSPKSGHDTVSWYQQALGQGPQFIFQYYEEEERQRGNFPDRFSGHQFPNYSSELNVNALLLGDSALYLCASSLSRGPTEAFFGQGTRLTVV.